The entry that follows covers one T cell receptor beta chain sequence. Its antigen remains unknown. This record belongs to a study of T cell responses to AZD1222 COVID-19 vaccine. Generated by immunoSEQ multiplex PCR, the TCRdb table keeps only in-frame clones and is missing some. This sample yields approximately 100,000 clones, of which 93% are seen a single time; about 5% belongs to the top ten. The CDR3 covers 16 residues. Germline CDR1 is SGDLS and CDR2 is YYNGEE. J gave up 3 bases and V 0 bases, and 7 bases lay outside the gene matches. Broader study findings: The peak T cell response came first, and repertoires were sampled only after it. Spike-specific TCR depth and breadth grew after two AZD1222 doses. Donors were largely white British and mainly female; clonal diversity was possibly underestimated.

Specimen: peripheral blood, collected on day 0 of AZD1222 vaccination. The receptor comes from an adult in good health. J is TRBJ1-2 and V is TRBV9; TRBD1 matches 8 bases. CDR3 in DNA: TGTGCCAGCAGCGTAGCTCGGACAGGGAGCGACTATGGCTACACCTTC. Its protein product is CASSVARTGSDYGYTF. The whole variable domain, filled in from reference TRBV9 and TRBJ1-2, reads DSGVTQTPKHLITATGQRVTLRCSPRSGDLSVYWYQQSLDQGLQFLIQYYNGEERAKGNILERFSAQQFPDLHSELNLSSLELGDSALYFCASSVARTGSDYGYTFGSGTRLTVV.